This T cell receptor (beta chain) was recorded in a study of T cell changes during pregnancy in multiple sclerosis. Measured with immunoSEQ multiplex PCR; TCRdb has only the in-frame clones, and not every one. The repertoire holds approximately 30,000 clones, with 88% as singletons. This CDR3 spans 16 amino acids. V was cut by 6 bases and J by 0 bases, with 17 bases left in between. Germline-derived CDR1 and CDR2 are SGHNT and YYREEE (reference sequence). The material sequenced was CD8+ T cells from peripheral blood mononuclear cells, taken in the second trimester of pregnancy. The rearrangement links TRBV5-4 to TRBJ2-3; D perhaps matches TRBD2 (5 bases). This clonotype was obtained from a female donor with multiple sclerosis, enrolled in a pregnancy study. The CDR3 sequence: CASTGGVPTSTDTQYF. CDR3 in DNA: TGTGCCAGCACCGGAGGTGTACCGACTAGCACAGATACGCAGTATTTT.